These T cell receptor beta chains were read from a single sample in a study of cytomegalovirus exposure and HLA in healthy donors. Method: immunoSEQ multiplex PCR; TCRdb's copy keeps in-frame clones and lacks some. The sample yields 90,000 to 100,000 clones, over 55% seen once. Sequenced material: PBMCs. These receptor sequences come from a boy between 5 and 17 years old in good health and CMV-seropositive. The CDR3 runs from the conserved cysteine through the conserved F or W. Each record gives: CDR3 protein, CDR3 DNA, J gene, clone size, V gene, CDR3 length, D gene. A D gene is named only where the DNA matches it firmly. A clone size is listed for some rows: how often the clone was seen (once, few, many), or a class if it is expanded.

cdr3_aa: CASTDRGDEKLFF
cdr3_nt: TGTGCCAGCACAGACAGGGGTGATGAAAAACTGTTTTTT
j_call: TRBJ1-4
clone_size: .
v_call: TRBV5-4
cdr3_length: 13
d_call: TRBD1

cdr3_aa: CASSYSGLSSYEQYF
cdr3_nt: TGTGCCAGCAGTTACTCTGGGCTTAGCTCCTACGAGCAGTACTTC
j_call: TRBJ2-7
clone_size: .
v_call: TRBV6-5
cdr3_length: 15
d_call: .

cdr3_aa: CAIGRTGISTDTQYF
cdr3_nt: TGTGCCATCGGACGGACAGGGATTAGCACAGATACGCAGTATTTT
j_call: TRBJ2-3
clone_size: once
v_call: TRBV10-3
cdr3_length: 15
d_call: TRBD1

cdr3_aa: CASTWTGETQYF
cdr3_nt: TGTGCCAGCACTTGGACTGGGGAGACCCAGTACTTC
j_call: TRBJ2-5
clone_size: .
v_call: TRBV6-1
cdr3_length: 12
d_call: .

cdr3_aa: CASSPRVSYNSPLHF
cdr3_nt: TGTGCCAGCAGCCCTCGGGTCTCCTATAATTCACCCCTCCACTTT
j_call: TRBJ1-6
clone_size: .
v_call: TRBV6-6
cdr3_length: 15
d_call: .

cdr3_aa: CAWGLAGANTQYF
cdr3_nt: TGTGCCTGGGGACTAGCGGGAGCAAATACGCAGTATTTT
j_call: TRBJ2-3
clone_size: .
v_call: TRBV30
cdr3_length: 13
d_call: TRBD2

cdr3_aa: CATSPRLAALTDTQYF
cdr3_nt: TGTGCCACCAGCCCGCGACTAGCGGCCCTCACAGATACGCAGTATTTT
j_call: TRBJ2-3
clone_size: .
v_call: TRBV15
cdr3_length: 16
d_call: TRBD2

cdr3_aa: CASSPRDRWNTEAFF
cdr3_nt: TGTGCCAGCAGCCCGAGGGACAGGTGGAACACTGAAGCTTTCTTT
j_call: TRBJ1-1
clone_size: .
v_call: TRBV7-2
cdr3_length: 15
d_call: TRBD1

cdr3_aa: CASYRGRDYGYTF
cdr3_nt: TGTGCCAGCTACAGGGGGCGCGACTATGGCTACACCTTC
j_call: TRBJ1-2
clone_size: once
v_call: TRBV6-5
cdr3_length: 13
d_call: TRBD1

cdr3_aa: CASSYGTAGDSYEQYF
cdr3_nt: TGTGCCAGTAGCTATGGGACAGCCGGTGACTCCTACGAGCAGTACTTC
j_call: TRBJ2-7
clone_size: .
v_call: TRBV19
cdr3_length: 16
d_call: TRBD1

cdr3_aa: CASSYSHRSQETQYF
cdr3_nt: TGTGCCAGCAGTTACTCCCACAGAAGTCAAGAGACCCAGTACTTC
j_call: TRBJ2-5
clone_size: few
v_call: TRBV6-5
cdr3_length: 15
d_call: .

cdr3_aa: CASSEAGSAAQPQHF
cdr3_nt: TGTGCCAGCAGTGAAGCTGGCAGCGCGGCCCAGCCCCAGCATTTT
j_call: TRBJ1-5
clone_size: .
v_call: TRBV6-1
cdr3_length: 15
d_call: .

cdr3_aa: CASSLGGGGGAFF
cdr3_nt: TGCGCCAGCAGCTTGGGAGGGGGCGGAGGAGCTTTCTTT
j_call: TRBJ1-1
clone_size: .
v_call: TRBV5-1
cdr3_length: 13
d_call: TRBD1

cdr3_aa: CACSGVGSYNEQFF
cdr3_nt: TGTGCCTGCTCCGGGGTAGGATCCTACAATGAGCAGTTCTTC
j_call: TRBJ2-1
clone_size: .
v_call: TRBV5-4
cdr3_length: 14
d_call: .

cdr3_aa: CASSFRPSGVSEQYF
cdr3_nt: TGCGCCAGCAGCTTCCGGCCTAGCGGGGTCTCCGAGCAGTACTTC
j_call: TRBJ2-7
clone_size: once
v_call: TRBV5-1
cdr3_length: 15
d_call: TRBD2

cdr3_aa: CASSEGWTGPKNIQYF
cdr3_nt: TGTGCCAGCAGTGAAGGTTGGACAGGACCCAAAAACATTCAGTACTTC
j_call: TRBJ2-4
clone_size: .
v_call: TRBV6-1
cdr3_length: 16
d_call: TRBD1

cdr3_aa: CASSITYRGSAYEQYF
cdr3_nt: TGTGCCAGTAGTATAACCTACAGGGGGTCTGCCTACGAGCAGTACTTC
j_call: TRBJ2-7
clone_size: .
v_call: TRBV19
cdr3_length: 16
d_call: TRBD1

cdr3_aa: CASSQTLAQQETQYF
cdr3_nt: TGTGCCAGCAGCCAAACACTAGCCCAACAAGAGACCCAGTACTTC
j_call: TRBJ2-5
clone_size: .
v_call: TRBV7-9
cdr3_length: 15
d_call: .

cdr3_aa: CASSESGTNQPQHF
cdr3_nt: TGCGCCAGCAGTGAGTCCGGGACAAATCAGCCCCAGCATTTT
j_call: TRBJ1-5
clone_size: .
v_call: TRBV10-2
cdr3_length: 14
d_call: .

cdr3_aa: CASSYGLAGLTDTQYF
cdr3_nt: TGTGCCAGCAGTTACGGGTTAGCGGGGCTGACAGATACGCAGTATTTT
j_call: TRBJ2-3
clone_size: .
v_call: TRBV6-5
cdr3_length: 16
d_call: TRBD2

cdr3_aa: CASNEQGAGGQPQHF
cdr3_nt: TGTGCCAGCAATGAACAGGGGGCTGGAGGTCAGCCCCAGCATTTT
j_call: TRBJ1-5
clone_size: once
v_call: TRBV6-1
cdr3_length: 15
d_call: TRBD1

cdr3_aa: CATSGGGQGSQYF
cdr3_nt: TGTGCCACCAGCGGGGGGGGGCAGGGGTCCCAGTACTTC
j_call: TRBJ2-5
clone_size: .
v_call: TRBV15
cdr3_length: 13
d_call: .

cdr3_aa: CASFIDRESYNEQFF
cdr3_nt: TGTGCCAGCTTCATTGACAGGGAGTCCTACAATGAGCAGTTCTTC
j_call: TRBJ2-1
clone_size: .
v_call: TRBV5-8
cdr3_length: 15
d_call: TRBD1

cdr3_aa: CASSQTTTETYEQYF
cdr3_nt: TGTGCCAGCAGCCAAACTACGACAGAAACCTACGAGCAGTACTTC
j_call: TRBJ2-7
clone_size: .
v_call: TRBV4-2
cdr3_length: 15
d_call: .